Listed below are T cell receptor beta chains from one sample, sequenced in a study of siplizumab effects on memory and regulatory T cells. The data were produced by immunoSEQ multiplex PCR, yet TCRdb's version contains in-frame clones alone and is incomplete. This table has around 87,000 clones, approximately 90% appearing once. The sequencing sample was made of CD4+ T cells sorted from blood. Receptor source: a human donor in good health. Each CDR3 is given without its conserved first and last residue.

cdr3_aa: ATSRGLAASSYEQY
v_call: TRBV15
j_call: NA

cdr3_aa: ASSNRDRDYGLVAGELF
v_call: TRBV19
j_call: TRBJ2-2

cdr3_aa: ASSEAGGAGIQY
v_call: TRBV6-1
j_call: TRBJ2-4

cdr3_aa: ASSGILAPSSYNEQF
v_call: TRBV5-1
j_call: TRBJ2-1

cdr3_aa: ASRSGSGYGYT
v_call: TRBV5-4
j_call: TRBJ1-2

cdr3_aa: ASSLNRDITNEQY
v_call: TRBV7-9
j_call: TRBJ2-7

cdr3_aa: ASSPLANTEAF
v_call: TRBV18
j_call: TRBJ1-1

cdr3_aa: ASSLDSNYGYT
v_call: TRBV27
j_call: TRBJ1-2

cdr3_aa: ASKGGAGEDTQY
v_call: TRBV5-6
j_call: TRBJ2-3

cdr3_aa: ASSQLGVRTGELF
v_call: TRBV16
j_call: TRBJ2-2

cdr3_aa: ASSPSLQAF
v_call: TRBV19
j_call: TRBJ1-1

cdr3_aa: ASSHEQGSVEAF
v_call: TRBV7-2
j_call: TRBJ1-1

cdr3_aa: ASSLGLAGSTDTQY
v_call: TRBV7-6
j_call: TRBJ2-3

cdr3_aa: ASSPGTGLNYGYT
v_call: TRBV6-6
j_call: TRBJ1-2

cdr3_aa: ASSIMGGETQY
v_call: TRBV19
j_call: TRBJ2-5

cdr3_aa: ASSVPGTGSQPQH
v_call: TRBV19
j_call: TRBJ1-5

cdr3_aa: ASSSTGFGKNQPQH
v_call: TRBV28
j_call: TRBJ1-5

cdr3_aa: ASSLGRNTEAF
v_call: TRBV7-3
j_call: TRBJ1-1

cdr3_aa: ASSPRDRENNEQF
v_call: TRBV6-1
j_call: TRBJ2-1

cdr3_aa: ASSFASGNTIY
v_call: TRBV7-8
j_call: TRBJ1-3

cdr3_aa: ASSFLAGVPDTQY
v_call: TRBV5-1
j_call: TRBJ2-3

cdr3_aa: ASSGQGGNQPQH
v_call: TRBV2
j_call: TRBJ1-5

cdr3_aa: ASSGRGQLQETQY
v_call: TRBV9
j_call: TRBJ2-5

cdr3_aa: ASSLGQGLNTEAF
v_call: TRBV7-8
j_call: TRBJ1-1

cdr3_aa: ASSYGFNGQTDTQY
v_call: TRBV6-6
j_call: TRBJ2-3

cdr3_aa: ASSPQKPETQY
v_call: TRBV2
j_call: TRBJ2-5

cdr3_aa: ASSIGRGRQGTEAF
v_call: TRBV19
j_call: TRBJ1-1

cdr3_aa: ASSFVQAANTGELF
v_call: TRBV7-8
j_call: TRBJ2-2

cdr3_aa: ASSLVGTSGRALYEQY
v_call: TRBV27
j_call: TRBJ2-7

cdr3_aa: ASSSSRRRNNEQF
v_call: TRBV28
j_call: TRBJ2-1

cdr3_aa: ASSLALGLIDEQY
v_call: TRBV5-4
j_call: TRBJ2-7

cdr3_aa: ASSPAGQRNYNEQF
v_call: TRBV7-3
j_call: TRBJ2-1

cdr3_aa: ASSYLDRYYGYT
v_call: TRBV6-6
j_call: TRBJ1-2

cdr3_aa: ASRGTGANVLT
v_call: TRBV27
j_call: TRBJ2-6

cdr3_aa: ASSTGTGEYYEQY
v_call: TRBV9
j_call: TRBJ2-7

cdr3_aa: ASSEMVGRTEAF
v_call: TRBV6-1
j_call: TRBJ1-1

cdr3_aa: ASSPHAGGFYEQY
v_call: TRBV18
j_call: TRBJ2-7

cdr3_aa: ASSHRTRATDTQY
v_call: TRBV14
j_call: TRBJ2-3

cdr3_aa: ASSIDPKDLDTQY
v_call: TRBV19
j_call: TRBJ2-3

cdr3_aa: ASSSGVGGYT
v_call: TRBV28
j_call: TRBJ1-2

cdr3_aa: ASNPWGVNSSRRGELF
v_call: TRBV5-4
j_call: TRBJ2-2

cdr3_aa: ASRRDSSYGYT
v_call: TRBV2
j_call: TRBJ1-2

cdr3_aa: ASSIEGQTSNEKLF
v_call: TRBV19
j_call: TRBJ1-4

cdr3_aa: ASSSGTGRTNEKLF
v_call: TRBV5-6
j_call: TRBJ1-4

cdr3_aa: ASSGGGSGTEAF
v_call: TRBV25-1
j_call: TRBJ1-1

cdr3_aa: ASRGVVTEAF
v_call: TRBV6-5
j_call: TRBJ1-1